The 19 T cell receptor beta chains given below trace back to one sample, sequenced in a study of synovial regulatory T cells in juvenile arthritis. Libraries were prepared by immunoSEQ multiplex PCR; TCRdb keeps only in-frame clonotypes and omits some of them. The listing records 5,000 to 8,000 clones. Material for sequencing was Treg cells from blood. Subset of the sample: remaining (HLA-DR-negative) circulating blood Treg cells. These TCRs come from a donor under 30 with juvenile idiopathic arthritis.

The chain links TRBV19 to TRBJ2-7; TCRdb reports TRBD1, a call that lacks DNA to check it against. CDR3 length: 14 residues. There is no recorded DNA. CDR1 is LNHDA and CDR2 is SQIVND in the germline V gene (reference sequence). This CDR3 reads CASSIYWGPYEQYF. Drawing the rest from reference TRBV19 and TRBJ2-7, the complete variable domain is DGGITQSPKYLFRKEGQNVTLSCEQNLNHDAMYWYRQDPGQGLRLIYYSQIVNDFQKGDIAEGYSVSREKKESFPLTVTSAQKNPTAFYLCASSIYWGPYEQYFGPGTRLTVT.

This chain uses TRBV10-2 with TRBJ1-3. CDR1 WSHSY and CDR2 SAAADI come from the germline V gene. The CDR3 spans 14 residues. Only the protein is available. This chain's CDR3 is CASSATRAGNTIYF.

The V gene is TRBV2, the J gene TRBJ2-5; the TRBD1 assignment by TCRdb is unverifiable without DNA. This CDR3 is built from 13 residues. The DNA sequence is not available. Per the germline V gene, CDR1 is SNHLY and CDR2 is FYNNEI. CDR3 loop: CASSEHRGETQYF.

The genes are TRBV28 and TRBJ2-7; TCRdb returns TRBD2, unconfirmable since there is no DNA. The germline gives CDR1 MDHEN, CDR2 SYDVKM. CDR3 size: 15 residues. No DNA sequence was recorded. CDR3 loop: CASSVTSGSWNEQYF.

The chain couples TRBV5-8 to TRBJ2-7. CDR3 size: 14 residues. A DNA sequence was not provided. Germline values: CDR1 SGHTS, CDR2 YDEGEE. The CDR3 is CASSLVQGPYEQYF.

CDR3 sequence: CASSPTLPPSYNEQFF. This rearrangement joins TRBV27 to TRBJ2-1; TCRdb indicates TRBD2, and absent DNA this call remains unverified. The CDR3 runs to 16 residues. No DNA appears here. The germline CDR1 and CDR2 sequences are MNHEY and SMNVEV (reference sequence).

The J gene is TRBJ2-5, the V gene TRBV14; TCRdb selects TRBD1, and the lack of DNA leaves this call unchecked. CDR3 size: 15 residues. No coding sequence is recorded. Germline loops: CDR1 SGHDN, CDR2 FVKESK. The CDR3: CASSQGAGSGETQYF.

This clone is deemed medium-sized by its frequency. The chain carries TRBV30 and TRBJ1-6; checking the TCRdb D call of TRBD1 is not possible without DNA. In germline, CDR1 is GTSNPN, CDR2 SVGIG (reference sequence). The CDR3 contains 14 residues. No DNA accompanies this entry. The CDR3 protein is CAWTPLTGRAPLHF.

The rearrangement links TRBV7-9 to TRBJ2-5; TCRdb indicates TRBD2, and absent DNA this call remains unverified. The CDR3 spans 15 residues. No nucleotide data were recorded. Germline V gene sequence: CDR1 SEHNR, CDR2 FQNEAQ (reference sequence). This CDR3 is CASTRGSWVGEAQYF.

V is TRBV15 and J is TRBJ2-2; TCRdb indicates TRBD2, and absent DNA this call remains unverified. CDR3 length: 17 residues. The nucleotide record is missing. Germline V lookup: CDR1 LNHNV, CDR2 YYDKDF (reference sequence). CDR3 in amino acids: CATSRGGVASVKGELFF.

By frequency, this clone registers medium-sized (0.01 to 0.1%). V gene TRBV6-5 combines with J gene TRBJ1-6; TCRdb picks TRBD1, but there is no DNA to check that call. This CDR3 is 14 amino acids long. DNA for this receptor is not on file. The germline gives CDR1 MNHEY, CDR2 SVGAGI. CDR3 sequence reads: CASSYSGRNSPLHF.

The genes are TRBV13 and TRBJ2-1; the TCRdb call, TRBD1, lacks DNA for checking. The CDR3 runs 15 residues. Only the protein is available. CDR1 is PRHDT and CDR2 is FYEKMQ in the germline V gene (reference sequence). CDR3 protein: CASSLGQGALNEQFF.

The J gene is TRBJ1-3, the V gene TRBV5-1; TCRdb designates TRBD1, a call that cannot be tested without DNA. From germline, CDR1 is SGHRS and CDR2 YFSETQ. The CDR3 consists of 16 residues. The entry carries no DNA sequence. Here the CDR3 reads CASSLVSGAMPDTIYF.

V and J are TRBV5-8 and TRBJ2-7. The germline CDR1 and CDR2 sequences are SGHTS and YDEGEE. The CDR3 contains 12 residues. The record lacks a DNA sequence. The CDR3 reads CASSFQVYEQYF.

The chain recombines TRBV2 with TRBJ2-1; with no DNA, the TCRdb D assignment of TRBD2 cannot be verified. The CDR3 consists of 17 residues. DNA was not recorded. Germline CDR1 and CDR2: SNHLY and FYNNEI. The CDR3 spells CASSVEVLAELYNEQFF.

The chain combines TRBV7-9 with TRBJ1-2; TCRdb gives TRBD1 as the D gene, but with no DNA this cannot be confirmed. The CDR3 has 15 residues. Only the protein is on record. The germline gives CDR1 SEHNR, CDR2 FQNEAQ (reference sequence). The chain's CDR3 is CASTPFVDRAYGYTF.

The CDR3 region is CASSNRQAAIYEQYF. The chain recombines TRBV5-4 with TRBJ2-7; the TCRdb D gene call, TRBD1, has no DNA to confirm it. The CDR3 is made up of 15 amino acids. This entry has no DNA. The germline V gene encodes CDR1 SGHNT and CDR2 YYREEE (reference sequence).

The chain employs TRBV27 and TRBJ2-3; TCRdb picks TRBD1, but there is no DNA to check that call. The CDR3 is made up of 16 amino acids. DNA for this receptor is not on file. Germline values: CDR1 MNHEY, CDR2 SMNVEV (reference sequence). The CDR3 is CASSPAGGASTDTQYF.

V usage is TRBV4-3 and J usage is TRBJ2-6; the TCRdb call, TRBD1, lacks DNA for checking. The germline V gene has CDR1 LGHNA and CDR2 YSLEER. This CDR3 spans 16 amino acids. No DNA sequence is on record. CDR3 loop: CASSLGAKSGANVLTF.